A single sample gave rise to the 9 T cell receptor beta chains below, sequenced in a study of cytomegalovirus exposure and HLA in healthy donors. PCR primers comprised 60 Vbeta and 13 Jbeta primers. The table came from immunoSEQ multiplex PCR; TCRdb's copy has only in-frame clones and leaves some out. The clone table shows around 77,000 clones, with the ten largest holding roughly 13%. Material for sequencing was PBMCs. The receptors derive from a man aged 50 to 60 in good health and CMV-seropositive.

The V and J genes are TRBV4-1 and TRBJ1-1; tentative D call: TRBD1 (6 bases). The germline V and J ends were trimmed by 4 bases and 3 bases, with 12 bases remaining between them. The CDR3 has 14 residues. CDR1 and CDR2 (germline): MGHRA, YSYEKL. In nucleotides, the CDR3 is TGCGCCAGCAGCCCCCAGGGGCGAGACACTGAAGCTTTCTTT. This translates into CASSPQGRDTEAFF.

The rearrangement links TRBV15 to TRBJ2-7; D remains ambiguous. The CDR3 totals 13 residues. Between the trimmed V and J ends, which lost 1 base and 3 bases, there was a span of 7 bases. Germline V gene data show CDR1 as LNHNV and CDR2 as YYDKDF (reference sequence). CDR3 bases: TGTGCCACCAGCAGAGTTAATGACTACGAGCAGTACGTC. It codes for CATSRVNDYEQYV.

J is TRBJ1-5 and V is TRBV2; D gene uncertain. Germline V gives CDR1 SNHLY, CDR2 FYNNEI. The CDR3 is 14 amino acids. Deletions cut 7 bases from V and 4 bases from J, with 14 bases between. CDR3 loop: CASTEELTNQPQHF. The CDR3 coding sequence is TGTGCCAGCACCGAGGAACTCACTAATCAGCCCCAGCATTTT. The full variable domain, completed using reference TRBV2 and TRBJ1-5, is EPEVTQTPSHQVTQMGQEVILRCVPISNHLYFYWYRQILGQKVEFLVSFYNNEISEKSEIFDDQFSVERPDGSNFTLKIRSTKLEDSAMYFCASTEELTNQPQHFGDGTRLSIL.

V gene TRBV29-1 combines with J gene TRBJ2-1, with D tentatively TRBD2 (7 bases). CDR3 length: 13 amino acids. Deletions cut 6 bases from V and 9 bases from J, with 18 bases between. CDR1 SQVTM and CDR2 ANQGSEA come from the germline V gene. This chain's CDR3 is CSVRGGGQGEQFF. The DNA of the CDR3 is TGCAGCGTCCGTGGGGGGGGGCAAGGTGAGCAGTTCTTC.

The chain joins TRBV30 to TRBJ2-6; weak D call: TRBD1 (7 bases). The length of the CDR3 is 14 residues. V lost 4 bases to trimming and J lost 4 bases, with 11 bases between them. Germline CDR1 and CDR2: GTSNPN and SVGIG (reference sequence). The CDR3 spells CAWTGGSGANVLTF. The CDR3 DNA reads TGTGCCTGGACAGGGGGGTCCGGGGCCAACGTCCTGACTTTC.

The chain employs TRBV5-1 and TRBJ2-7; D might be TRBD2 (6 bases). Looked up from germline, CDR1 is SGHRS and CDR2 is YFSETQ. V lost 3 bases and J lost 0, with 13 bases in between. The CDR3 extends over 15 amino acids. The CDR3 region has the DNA TGCGCCAGCAGCTCGGGACTCCTGCTCTCCTACGAGCAGTACTTC. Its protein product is CASSSGLLLSYEQYF. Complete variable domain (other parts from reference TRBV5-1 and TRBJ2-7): KAGVTQTPRYLIKTRGQQVTLSCSPISGHRSVSWYQQTPGQGLQFLFEYFSETQRNKGNFPGRFSGRQFSNSRSEMNVSTLELGDSALYLCASSSGLLLSYEQYFGPGTRLTVT.

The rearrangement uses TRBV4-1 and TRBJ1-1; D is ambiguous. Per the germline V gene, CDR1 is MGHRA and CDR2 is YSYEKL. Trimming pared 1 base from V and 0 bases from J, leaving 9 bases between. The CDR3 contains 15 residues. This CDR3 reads CASSQVNVMNTEAFF. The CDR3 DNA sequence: TGCGCCAGCAGCCAAGTAAATGTTATGAACACTGAAGCTTTCTTT.

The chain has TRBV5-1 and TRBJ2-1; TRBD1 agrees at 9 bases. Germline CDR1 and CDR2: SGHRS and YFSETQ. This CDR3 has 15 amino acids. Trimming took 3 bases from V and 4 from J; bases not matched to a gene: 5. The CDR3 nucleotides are TGCGCCAGCAGCTCCGGGACAGGGCCATACAATGAGCAGTTCTTC. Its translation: CASSSGTGPYNEQFF.

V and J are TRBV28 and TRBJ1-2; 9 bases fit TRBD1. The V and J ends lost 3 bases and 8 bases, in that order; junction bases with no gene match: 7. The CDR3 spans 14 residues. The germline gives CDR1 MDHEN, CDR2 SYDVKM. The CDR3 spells CASSLVGQGVGYTF. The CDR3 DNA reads TGTGCCAGCAGTTTGGTGGGACAGGGTGTAGGCTACACCTTC.